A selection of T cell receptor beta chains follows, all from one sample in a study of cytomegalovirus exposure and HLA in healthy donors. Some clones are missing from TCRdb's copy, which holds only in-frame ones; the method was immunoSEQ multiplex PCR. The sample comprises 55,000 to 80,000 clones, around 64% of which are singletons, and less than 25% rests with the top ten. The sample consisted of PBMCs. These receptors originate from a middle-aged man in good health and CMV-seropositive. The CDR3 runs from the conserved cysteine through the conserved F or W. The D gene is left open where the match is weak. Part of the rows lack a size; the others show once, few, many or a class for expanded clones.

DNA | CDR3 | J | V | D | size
TGTGCCAGCAGCTTAGCGGGACTAGCATCCAATGAGCAGTTCTTC | CASSLAGLASNEQFF | TRBJ2-1 | TRBV7-8 | TRBD2 | once
TGTGCCACCTCGACGGGATCCTATAATTCCCCCCTCCACTTT | CATSTGSYNSPLHF | TRBJ1-6 | TRBV13 | NA | NA
TGTGCCAGCAGCCCCGGGACTAGCGGGGGGATTGAGCAGTTCTTC | CASSPGTSGGIEQFF | TRBJ2-1 | TRBV9 | TRBD2 | NA
TGCGCCAGCAGCGAACAGGGGTCCGAGACCCAGTACTTC | CASSEQGSETQYF | TRBJ2-5 | TRBV5-1 | TRBD1 | NA
TGTGCCAGCAGCGGAGGAACCTGGTGGTATGGCTACACCTTC | CASSGGTWWYGYTF | TRBJ1-2 | TRBV11-2 | NA | NA
TGTGCCAGCAGCCTGACAGCGACAAGCAATCAGCCCCAGCATTTT | CASSLTATSNQPQHF | TRBJ1-5 | TRBV7-9 | NA | NA
TGTGCCAGCAGTCTAGACGACAATGAGCAGTTCTTC | CASSLDDNEQFF | TRBJ2-1 | TRBV2 | NA | NA
TGTGCCAGTAGTCTGAGGGGGGGTGAGCAGTTCTTC | CASSLRGGEQFF | TRBJ2-1 | TRBV19 | NA | NA
TGTGCCAGCAGCTTAGCCAGGGGGGTGACAGATACGCAGTATTTT | CASSLARGVTDTQYF | TRBJ2-3 | TRBV7-2 | NA | NA
TGTGCCAGCAGTCCACAGGGGGCGCGAAATAATTCACCCCTCCACTTT | CASSPQGARNNSPLHF | TRBJ1-6 | TRBV2 | TRBD1 | NA
TGTGCCAGCTACAGGGGGGGGCTAGGAGGAAACACCATATATTTT | CASYRGGLGGNTIYF | TRBJ1-3 | TRBV7-9 | TRBD1 | NA
TGTGCCAGCAGCGTAGGATACGCACTTGGGGGGTCTAGCACAGATACGCAGTATTTT | CASSVGYALGGSSTDTQYF | TRBJ2-3 | TRBV9 | NA | NA
TGTGCCAGCTCTCTAGAGCGGGGGCTCTCCTACGAGCAGTACTTC | CASSLERGLSYEQYF | TRBJ2-7 | TRBV18 | TRBD2 | NA
TGTGCCAGCAGGGCTAGCGCCGCCTACGAGCAGTACTTC | CASRASAAYEQYF | TRBJ2-7 | TRBV7-9 | NA | few
TGTGCCACCAGCACGAGGACAGTAGACCCCTTCACGAACACCGGGGAGCTGTTTTTT | CATSTRTVDPFTNTGELFF | TRBJ2-2 | TRBV15 | NA | NA
TGTGCCAGCAGCTTCTCTCCAGGGAACACTGAAGCTTTCTTT | CASSFSPGNTEAFF | TRBJ1-1 | TRBV7-2 | NA | NA
TGTGCCAGCAGCTTAGAAGGCGGCACGAGCACCATATATTTT | CASSLEGGTSTIYF | TRBJ1-3 | TRBV11-3 | NA | few
TGTGCCGCCTCGCCTTGGGAGGGGGCCGGGGAGCTGTTTTTT | CAASPWEGAGELFF | TRBJ2-2 | TRBV6-1 | NA | NA
TGCGCCAGCAGCCAAGCGCCCCACAACAATTCACCCCTCCACTTT | CASSQAPHNNSPLHF | TRBJ1-6 | TRBV4-3 | NA | NA
TGTGCCAGCAGCCAAGACCGAACCAGGGGGCGCGGGGATACTGAGCAGTTCTTC | CASSQDRTRGRGDTEQFF | TRBJ2-1 | TRBV7-9 | TRBD1 | NA
TGTGCCAGCAGCTACACAGGGGGTTCCTCCTACGAGCAGTACTTC | CASSYTGGSSYEQYF | TRBJ2-7 | TRBV28 | TRBD1 | NA
TGTGCCAGTAAACCCTCCGGGACTCCTAATTCACCCCTCCACTTT | CASKPSGTPNSPLHF | TRBJ1-6 | TRBV19 | NA | NA
TGTGCGGTCGGGGGGGCCGAGCCCTCTGAAGCTTTCTTT | CAVGGAEPSEAFF | TRBJ1-1 | TRBV10-3 | NA | few